A selection of T cell receptor beta chains follows, all from one sample in a study of shared clonotypes between healthy human individuals. TCRdb's table, derived via immunoSEQ multiplex PCR, lists solely in-frame clones and lacks some. The sample lists more than 500,000 clones, 90% to 96% occurring once. Sequenced sample: naive CD4+ T cells sorted from blood. The receptor set was obtained from a young woman in good health. The CDR3 runs from the conserved cysteine through the conserved F or W. The order of the fields is CDR3 protein, CDR3 DNA, J gene, V gene, D gene, clone size. D genes are given only for firm matches. Only some rows state a clone size, as once, few, many or a class for expanded clones.

CDR3 protein: CASSKETGSGNTIYF; CDR3 DNA: TGCGCCAGCAGCAAGGAGACAGGGAGTGGAAACACCATATATTTT; J gene: TRBJ1-3; V gene: TRBV5-1; D gene: TRBD1; clone size: NA
CDR3 protein: CASSLADQPQHF; CDR3 DNA: TGTGCCAGCAGCTTAGCGGATCAGCCCCAGCATTTT; J gene: TRBJ1-5; V gene: TRBV7-9; D gene: NA; clone size: few
CDR3 protein: CASSAGAGGNEQFF; CDR3 DNA: TGCGCCAGCAGCGCGGGAGCGGGAGGCAATGAGCAGTTCTTC; J gene: TRBJ2-1; V gene: TRBV5-1; D gene: TRBD2; clone size: once
CDR3 protein: CASSKTSGSPNEQFF; CDR3 DNA: TGTGCCAGCAGCAAGACTAGCGGGAGTCCCAATGAGCAGTTCTTC; J gene: TRBJ2-1; V gene: TRBV7-9; D gene: TRBD2; clone size: NA
CDR3 protein: CASSGKGHEQFF; CDR3 DNA: TGTGCCAGCAGTGGGAAGGGCCATGAGCAGTTCTTC; J gene: TRBJ2-1; V gene: TRBV11-3; D gene: NA; clone size: NA
CDR3 protein: CASSFGLAAVGVLIYF; CDR3 DNA: TGTGCCAGCAGCTTCGGACTAGCGGCCGTAGGGGTTTTGATATACTTC; J gene: TRBJ2-5; V gene: TRBV11-1; D gene: TRBD2; clone size: NA
CDR3 protein: CASSLGPRGWNTEAFF; CDR3 DNA: TGTGCCAGCAGTTTGGGACCCCGGGGTTGGAATACTGAAGCTTTCTTT; J gene: TRBJ1-1; V gene: TRBV28; D gene: NA; clone size: NA
CDR3 protein: CASSLGQGGGTQYF; CDR3 DNA: TGTGCCAGCAGCTTGGGACAGGGCGGTGGGACCCAGTACTTC; J gene: TRBJ2-5; V gene: TRBV5-6; D gene: TRBD1; clone size: once
CDR3 protein: CASSQAGEQYF; CDR3 DNA: TGCGCCAGCAGCCAAGCGGGAGAGCAGTACTTC; J gene: TRBJ2-7; V gene: TRBV4-1; D gene: NA; clone size: NA
CDR3 protein: CASSPGLRIVNEQFF; CDR3 DNA: TGTGCCAGCTCGCCGGGACTCAGGATCGTCAATGAGCAGTTCTTC; J gene: TRBJ2-1; V gene: TRBV18; D gene: NA; clone size: NA
CDR3 protein: CASIYGGVTGELFF; CDR3 DNA: TGTGCCAGCATCTACGGAGGGGTAACCGGGGAGCTGTTTTTT; J gene: TRBJ2-2; V gene: TRBV28; D gene: NA; clone size: NA
CDR3 protein: CASSRIVHEQYF; CDR3 DNA: TGTGCCAGCAGTCGAATAGTCCACGAGCAGTACTTC; J gene: TRBJ2-7; V gene: TRBV28; D gene: NA; clone size: NA
CDR3 protein: CASNRGDAITSTDTQYF; CDR3 DNA: TGTGCCAGCAACAGGGGTGACGCCATTACTAGCACAGATACGCAGTATTTT; J gene: TRBJ2-3; V gene: TRBV2; D gene: TRBD1; clone size: NA
CDR3 protein: CAWSVSSGASSTDTQYF; CDR3 DNA: TGTGCCTGGAGTGTTTCTAGCGGGGCATCTAGCACAGATACGCAGTATTTT; J gene: TRBJ2-3; V gene: TRBV30; D gene: TRBD2; clone size: NA
CDR3 protein: CASSAIGEGNEQFF; CDR3 DNA: TGTGCCAGCAGTGCGATAGGGGAGGGGAATGAGCAGTTCTTC; J gene: TRBJ2-1; V gene: TRBV6-5; D gene: TRBD2; clone size: NA
CDR3 protein: CASSQEYTDTQYF; CDR3 DNA: TGTGCCAGCAGCCAAGAGTACACAGATACGCAGTATTTT; J gene: TRBJ2-3; V gene: TRBV4-2; D gene: NA; clone size: NA
CDR3 protein: CASSLASGLTDTQYF; CDR3 DNA: TGTGCCAGTAGTCTTGCTAGCGGACTCACAGATACGCAGTATTTT; J gene: TRBJ2-3; V gene: TRBV19; D gene: TRBD2; clone size: NA
CDR3 protein: CASSPGGQLLEAFF; CDR3 DNA: TGTGCCAGCTCACCGGGGGGACAGCTTCTTGAAGCTTTCTTT; J gene: TRBJ1-1; V gene: TRBV18; D gene: TRBD1; clone size: NA
CDR3 protein: CASSYVGRGTGELFF; CDR3 DNA: TGTGCCAGCAGTTACGTAGGAAGGGGAACCGGGGAGCTGTTTTTT; J gene: TRBJ2-2; V gene: TRBV6-5; D gene: NA; clone size: NA
CDR3 protein: CASSRRGTSSNEQFF; CDR3 DNA: TGTGCCAGCAGCCGTCGCGGGACTAGCTCCAATGAGCAGTTCTTC; J gene: TRBJ2-1; V gene: TRBV6-5; D gene: TRBD2; clone size: NA
CDR3 protein: CASSHEKNTIYF; CDR3 DNA: TGTGCCAGCTCACACGAGAAAAACACCATATATTTT; J gene: TRBJ1-3; V gene: TRBV18; D gene: NA; clone size: NA
CDR3 protein: CASSYYSPAYEQYF; CDR3 DNA: TGTGCCAGCAGTTATTATAGCCCAGCCTACGAGCAGTACTTC; J gene: TRBJ2-7; V gene: TRBV6-6; D gene: NA; clone size: NA
CDR3 protein: CSVEPRLSGNTIYF; CDR3 DNA: TGCAGCGTTGAACCGCGGTTATCTGGAAACACCATATATTTT; J gene: TRBJ1-3; V gene: TRBV29-1; D gene: NA; clone size: NA
CDR3 protein: CASRQGAWQPQHF; CDR3 DNA: TGTGCCAGTAGACAGGGGGCCTGGCAGCCCCAGCATTTT; J gene: TRBJ1-5; V gene: TRBV19; D gene: TRBD1; clone size: NA
CDR3 protein: CASSPPGTSNPYF; CDR3 DNA: TGTGCCAGCAGTCCGCCCGGGACTTCAAATCCGTACTTC; J gene: TRBJ2-7; V gene: TRBV28; D gene: NA; clone size: once
CDR3 protein: CSVDGTETEAFF; CDR3 DNA: TGCAGCGTTGATGGGACTGAGACTGAAGCTTTCTTT; J gene: TRBJ1-1; V gene: TRBV29-1; D gene: NA; clone size: NA
CDR3 protein: CASIQSSSYEQYF; CDR3 DNA: TGTGCCAGCATACAGTCCTCCTCCTACGAGCAGTACTTC; J gene: TRBJ2-7; V gene: TRBV28; D gene: NA; clone size: NA
CDR3 protein: CASSQDQGSYEQYF; CDR3 DNA: TGTGCCAGCAGCCAAGATCAGGGGTCCTACGAGCAGTACTTC; J gene: TRBJ2-7; V gene: TRBV4-2; D gene: NA; clone size: NA
CDR3 protein: CASSFGKQETQYF; CDR3 DNA: TGTGCCAGCAGCTTTGGGAAACAAGAGACCCAGTACTTC; J gene: TRBJ2-5; V gene: TRBV7-9; D gene: NA; clone size: NA
CDR3 protein: CATSGQGGNEKLFF; CDR3 DNA: TGTGCCACCTCCGGACAGGGAGGGAACGAAAAACTGTTTTTT; J gene: TRBJ1-4; V gene: TRBV10-3; D gene: TRBD1; clone size: once
CDR3 protein: CASRLAGITEAFF; CDR3 DNA: TGTGCAAGTCGCTTAGCTGGGATCACTGAAGCTTTCTTT; J gene: TRBJ1-1; V gene: TRBV12-2; D gene: NA; clone size: NA
CDR3 protein: CASSDWLGELHNEQFF; CDR3 DNA: TGTGCCAGCAGTGACTGGTTGGGGGAGCTACACAATGAGCAGTTCTTC; J gene: TRBJ2-1; V gene: TRBV6-1; D gene: NA; clone size: NA
CDR3 protein: CASSQEGQPNQPQHF; CDR3 DNA: TGCGCCAGCAGCCAAGAGGGACAGCCGAATCAGCCCCAGCATTTT; J gene: TRBJ1-5; V gene: TRBV4-1; D gene: TRBD1; clone size: NA
CDR3 protein: CASSPTSIGDEKLFF; CDR3 DNA: TGCGCCAGCAGCCCAACCTCCATTGGTGATGAAAAACTGTTTTTT; J gene: TRBJ1-4; V gene: TRBV5-1; D gene: NA; clone size: NA
CDR3 protein: CASSLVQGHLSPQHF; CDR3 DNA: TGTGCCAGCAGCTTAGTACAGGGTCATCTTTCGCCCCAGCATTTT; J gene: TRBJ1-5; V gene: TRBV7-6; D gene: NA; clone size: NA
CDR3 protein: CASSLGTGASGETQYF; CDR3 DNA: TGTGCCAGCAGTCTAGGGACAGGGGCATCCGGAGAGACCCAGTACTTC; J gene: TRBJ2-5; V gene: TRBV5-4; D gene: TRBD1; clone size: NA
CDR3 protein: CASSESRQTNEAFF; CDR3 DNA: TGCGCCAGCAGTGAGTCGAGACAGACGAATGAAGCTTTCTTT; J gene: TRBJ1-1; V gene: TRBV10-2; D gene: NA; clone size: NA
CDR3 protein: CASSIFLVMGNQPQHF; CDR3 DNA: TGTGCCAGTAGTATTTTCTTGGTGATGGGTAATCAGCCCCAGCATTTT; J gene: TRBJ1-5; V gene: TRBV19; D gene: NA; clone size: NA
CDR3 protein: CASRVAGTTYSSTDTQYF; CDR3 DNA: TGTGCCAGCAGGGTTGCCGGGACTACCTACTCTAGCACAGATACGCAGTATTTT; J gene: TRBJ2-3; V gene: TRBV28; D gene: TRBD2; clone size: once
CDR3 protein: CASSPRGRSYNEQFF; CDR3 DNA: TGTGCCAGCAGCCCAAGGGGTAGGTCCTACAATGAGCAGTTCTTC; J gene: TRBJ2-1; V gene: TRBV7-2; D gene: NA; clone size: NA
CDR3 protein: CATRHSGAYEQYF; CDR3 DNA: TGTGCCACTAGGCACAGCGGTGCCTACGAGCAGTACTTC; J gene: TRBJ2-7; V gene: TRBV15; D gene: NA; clone size: NA
CDR3 protein: CASNGQGIYSEQFF; CDR3 DNA: TGTGCCAGTAATGGACAGGGGATATACAGTGAGCAGTTCTTC; J gene: TRBJ2-1; V gene: TRBV19; D gene: TRBD1; clone size: NA
CDR3 protein: CASSLAPAGTPPYEQYF; CDR3 DNA: TGTGCCAGCAGCTTAGCCCCCGCCGGGACTCCCCCCTACGAGCAGTACTTC; J gene: TRBJ2-7; V gene: TRBV7-2; D gene: NA; clone size: NA
CDR3 protein: CASSQQTGSTEAFF; CDR3 DNA: TGCGCCAGCAGCCAGCAGACAGGCTCCACTGAAGCTTTCTTT; J gene: TRBJ1-1; V gene: TRBV5-1; D gene: NA; clone size: NA
CDR3 protein: CASSLGSGNTIYF; CDR3 DNA: TGCGCCAGCAGCTTGGGCTCTGGAAACACCATATATTTT; J gene: TRBJ1-3; V gene: TRBV5-1; D gene: NA; clone size: NA